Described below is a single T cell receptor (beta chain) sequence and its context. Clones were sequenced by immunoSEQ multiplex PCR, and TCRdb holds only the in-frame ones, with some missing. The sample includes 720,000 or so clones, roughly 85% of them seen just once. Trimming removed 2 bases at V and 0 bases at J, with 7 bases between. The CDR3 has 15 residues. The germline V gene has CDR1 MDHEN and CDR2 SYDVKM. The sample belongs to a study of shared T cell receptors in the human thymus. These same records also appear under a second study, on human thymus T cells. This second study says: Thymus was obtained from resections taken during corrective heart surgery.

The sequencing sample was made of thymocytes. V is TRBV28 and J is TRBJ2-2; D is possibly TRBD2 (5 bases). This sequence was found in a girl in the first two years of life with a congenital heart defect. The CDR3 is CASSLEGANTGELFF. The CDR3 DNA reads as TGTGCCAGCAGTTTAGAGGGAGCGAACACCGGGGAGCTGTTTTTT.